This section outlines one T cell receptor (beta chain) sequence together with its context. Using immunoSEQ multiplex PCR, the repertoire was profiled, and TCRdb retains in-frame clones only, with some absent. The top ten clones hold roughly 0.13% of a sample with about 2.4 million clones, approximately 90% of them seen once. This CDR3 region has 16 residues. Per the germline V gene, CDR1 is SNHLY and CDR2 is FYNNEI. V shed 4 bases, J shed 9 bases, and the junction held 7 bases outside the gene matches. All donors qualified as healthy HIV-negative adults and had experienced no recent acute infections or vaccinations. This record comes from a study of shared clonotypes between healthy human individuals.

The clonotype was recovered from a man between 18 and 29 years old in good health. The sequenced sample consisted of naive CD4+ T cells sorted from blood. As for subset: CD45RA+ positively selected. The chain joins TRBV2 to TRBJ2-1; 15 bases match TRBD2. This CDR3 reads CASSVVGLAGGREQFF. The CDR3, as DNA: TGTGCCAGCAGTGTAGTGGGACTAGCGGGGGGTCGTGAGCAGTTCTTC.